This T cell receptor (beta chain) was documented in a study of radiation and T cells in renal cell carcinoma. Notes on the study in general: No pretreatment tumor biopsies were available for baseline clonotypes.

CDR3 size: 16 residues. V shed 2 bases and J shed 2 bases, with 17 bases lying between them. Germline V gene sequence: CDR1 GTSNPN, CDR2 SVGIG (reference sequence). Data came from immunoSEQ multiplex PCR; TCRdb stores just in-frame clones and leaves some out. The top ten clones hold approximately 24% of a sample with around 140,000 clones, approximately 82% of them seen once. As to this clone: Its antigen is currently unknown.

Documented time point: baseline pretreatment blood. Treatment given: 15 Gy SBRT to primary tumor, nephrectomy 4 weeks later. J is TRBJ2-3 and V is TRBV30; a possible D gene is TRBD2 (7 bases). The TCR comes from a woman aged 50 to 65 with renal cell carcinoma. The sequencing here drew on blood, taken from a patient whose treatment included radiotherapy and nephrectomy. The CDR3 reads CAWSRFRRGHTDTQYF. The CDR3, as DNA: TGTGCCTGGAGTAGGTTTAGGCGGGGGCACACAGATACGCAGTATTTT.